Listed below are T cell receptor beta chains from one sample, sequenced in a study of regulatory T cells in long-lasting Graves disease. MiXCR was run by TCRdb on the multiplex PCR reads, yielding one entry per CDR3 protein. The repertoire includes about 530,000 distinct CDR3 sequences, about 16% of them detected once, and roughly 25% sits in the top ten. The same sample was also studied in work on T cells in Graves' hyperthyroidism and ophthalmopathy.

The sequenced sample was peripheral blood mononuclear cells (PBMCs), obtained at new diagnosis, from a patient treated with antithyroid drugs. All receptors come from a woman between 40 and 65 years old with Graves disease. Each CDR3 is given without its conserved first and last residue.

v_call,j_call,cdr3_aa
TRBV6-5,TRBJ1-1,ASSYSISPNTEAF
TRBV11-2,TRBJ2-5,ASSIPGETQY
TRBV7-8,TRBJ1-2,ASSLIEGAAGYT
TRBV6-1,TRBJ1-3,ASSVIDSGNTIY
TRBV11-2,TRBJ1-1,ASSFAYGGNTEAF
TRBV30,TRBJ1-5,AWSVRQVQPQH
TRBV20-1,TRBJ2-7,SARGTGDLSYNEQY
TRBV4-2,TRBJ2-1,ASSLSGVASGGRYNEQF
TRBV5-1,TRBJ2-1,ASRGDATNEQF
TRBV7-9,TRBJ1-2,ASSLVGDGYT
TRBV5-1,TRBJ2-1,ASSSDGRTLNEQF
TRBV12-3/TRBV12-4,TRBJ1-4,ASSSAQSLWGKLF
TRBV7-9,TRBJ2-4,ASSLDLTAKNIQY
TRBV2,TRBJ2-1,ASSPRTGGSYNEQF
TRBV2,TRBJ1-5,ASSVDSNQPQH
TRBV7-6,TRBJ1-4,ASSLVQLGEKLF
TRBV29-1,TRBJ1-2,SVEDNGQHYGYT
TRBV19,TRBJ1-3,ASSTRVSGNTIY
TRBV11-1,TRBJ2-2,ASSLAARQGRSGELF
TRBV15,TRBJ1-1,ATSRGEGDTEAF
TRBV5-1,TRBJ1-4,ASSSDATSTSRGPEKLF
TRBV11-2,TRBJ2-2,ASSSRQGIGELF
TRBV5-4,TRBJ2-7,ASSLAGTYSYEQY
TRBV11-2,TRBJ2-7,ASSLGREGHEQY
TRBV25-1,TRBJ1-4,ASRGTLGTNEKLF
TRBV6-4,TRBJ2-7,ASSPLDRPYEQY